A single sample is the source of the 12 T cell receptor beta chains below, sequenced in a study of identical twins. TCRdb itself ran the 5' RACE reads through MiXCR, one entry per CDR3 protein. This sample yields about 100,000 distinct CDR3 sequences, of which less than 6.5% are seen a single time; 12% belongs to the top ten. Source material: memory T cells sorted from blood. The source is a woman between 50 and 59 years old in good health.

This clonotype was counted ten times or more. This chain uses TRBV18 with TRBJ2-3; perhaps D is TRBD1 or TRBD2 (5 bases each). Trimming removed 1 base from V and 1 base from J, with 9 bases in between. There are 15 residues in the CDR3. Germline-derived CDR1 and CDR2 are KGHSH and LQKENI. The CDR3 loop is CASSPRDGGTDTQYF. CDR3 DNA: TGTGCCAGCTCACCACGGGACGGGGGCACAGATACGCAGTATTTT.

This clonotype was detected many times. The V and J genes are TRBV6-1 and TRBJ2-6, with a possible D match to TRBD1 (6 bases). The CDR3 consists of 18 residues. Trimming shortened V by 5 bases and J by 0 bases, and 17 bases separated the two germline ends. Germline-derived CDR1 and CDR2 are MNHNS and SASEGT. CDR3 region: CASSYEGQTRSGANVLTF. CDR3 bases: TGTGCCAGCAGTTATGAAGGACAGACACGCTCTGGGGCCAACGTCCTGACTTTC.

This clonotype has at least ten counts. The chain uses TRBV6-5 and TRBJ1-4, with D maybe TRBD1 (6 bases). Germline V gene data show CDR1 as MNHEY and CDR2 as SVGAGI. The V gene lost 0 bases and the J gene lost 0 bases, with 8 bases spanning the gap. This CDR3 is built from 16 residues. The CDR3: CASSYSRTATNEKLFF. The CDR3, as DNA: TGTGCCAGCAGTTACTCCCGGACAGCAACTAATGAAAAACTGTTTTTT.

This clonotype was seen ten or more times. The chain couples TRBV10-2 to TRBJ2-2; D gene uncertain. CDR3 length: 19 amino acids. V lost 2 bases, J lost 2 bases, and 21 bases lay in between. The germline V gene has CDR1 WSHSY and CDR2 SAAADI. The CDR3 DNA follows: TGCGCCAGCAGTGAGGTCCCCCAGGTGACGGACGAAAACACCGGGGAGCTGTTTTTT. Encoded protein: CASSEVPQVTDENTGELFF.

This clonotype has at least ten counts. V usage is TRBV20-1 and J usage is TRBJ1-2, with 8 bases lining up with TRBD1. CDR1 DFQATT and CDR2 SNEGSKA come from the germline V gene (reference sequence). The CDR3 totals 14 residues. With V trimmed by 2 bases and J by 2 bases, 4 bases remained unmatched. This CDR3 is CSARRAGGNYGYTF. DNA for the CDR3: TGCAGTGCTAGACGTGCAGGGGGCAACTATGGCTACACCTTC.

The chain links TRBV14 to TRBJ2-7; 7 nucleotides line up with TRBD2. Trimming cost V 0 bases and J 7 bases; bases outside gene matches: 24. Germline-derived CDR1 and CDR2 are SGHDN and FVKESK. This CDR3 spans 20 amino acids. The CDR3 nucleotides are TGTGCCAGCAGCCAAGATTATTTTCAGGGACTAAGAGGCTCAGGGTGGGAGCAGTACTTC. It specifies CASSQDYFQGLRGSGWEQYF.

This clonotype was counted ten times or more. The chain has TRBV10-3 and TRBJ2-7; perhaps TRBD2 as D (6 bases). The germline CDR1 and CDR2 sequences are ENHRY and SYGVKD. Trimming stripped 3 bases from V and 5 bases from J, with 14 bases between. This CDR3 comprises 14 residues. The CDR3 coding sequence is TGTGCCATCAGTGATGGGCGGGAAGGACACGAGCAGTACGTC. Protein product: CAISDGREGHEQYV.

Ten or more counts support this clonotype. The rearrangement uses TRBV27 and TRBJ2-7, with D unresolved. Germline CDR1 and CDR2: MNHEY and SMNVEV (reference sequence). The V end was cut by 0 bases, the J end by 6 bases, with 9 bases between. The CDR3 loop spans 13 amino acids. The CDR3 loop is CASSLSRPGEQYF. CDR3 nucleotides: TGTGCCAGCAGTTTATCGAGACCGGGCGAGCAGTACTTC.

Ten or more counts support this clonotype. The V and J genes are TRBV4-2 and TRBJ2-7; 11 bases map to TRBD2. Per the germline V gene, CDR1 is LGHNA and CDR2 is YNFKEQ. J gave up 1 base and V 1 base, and 9 bases lay outside the gene matches. This CDR3 has 18 residues. Here the CDR3 reads CASSQACTSGSPSYEQYV. The CDR3 DNA is TGTGCCAGCAGCCAAGCGTGCACTAGCGGGAGTCCGTCCTACGAGCAGTACGTC.

This clonotype was recorded at least ten times. V and J are TRBV7-9 and TRBJ2-4, with 7 bases that match TRBD1. There are 15 residues in the CDR3. V lost 7 bases, J lost 0 bases, and 6 bases stayed unmatched. Germline V lookup: CDR1 SEHNR, CDR2 FQNEAQ (reference sequence). The CDR3 DNA is TGTGCCAGCACCCCGACAGGGCGAGCCAAAAACATTCAGTACTTC. Its protein product is CASTPTGRAKNIQYF.

In its sample, this clonotype was seen many times. The chain joins TRBV10-3 to TRBJ2-1; D is possibly TRBD2 (6 bases). Trimming stripped 2 bases from V and 8 bases from J, with 10 bases between. Germline assignment: CDR1 ENHRY and CDR2 SYGVKD. The CDR3 consists of 13 residues. CDR3 in amino acids: CAISEAVADEQFF. CDR3 bases: TGTGCCATCAGTGAGGCGGTAGCGGATGAGCAGTTCTTC.

There are many counts of this clonotype. This chain links TRBV27 with TRBJ2-1; 12 bases line up with TRBD2. The junction had 4 bases not matched to a gene; V was cut back by 3 bases and J by 7 bases. Germline V lookup: CDR1 MNHEY, CDR2 SMNVEV (reference sequence). The CDR3 is 15 amino acids. The CDR3 DNA reads as TGTGCCAGCAGTTTGACAACTAGCGGGAGGAATGAGCAGTTCTTC. Protein product: CASSLTTSGRNEQFF.